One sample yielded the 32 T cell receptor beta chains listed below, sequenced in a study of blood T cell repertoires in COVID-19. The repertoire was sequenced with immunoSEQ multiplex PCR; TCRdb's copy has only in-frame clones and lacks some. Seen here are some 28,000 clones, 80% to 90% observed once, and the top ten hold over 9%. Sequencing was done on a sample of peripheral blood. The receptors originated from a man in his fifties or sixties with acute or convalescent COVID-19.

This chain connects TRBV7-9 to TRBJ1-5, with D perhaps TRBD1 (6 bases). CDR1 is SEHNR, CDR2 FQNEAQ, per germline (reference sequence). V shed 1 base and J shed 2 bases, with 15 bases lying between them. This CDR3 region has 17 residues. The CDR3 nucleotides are TGTGCCAGCAGCTTAGGAAGGGGGATTGATGGCAATCAGCCCCAGCATTTT. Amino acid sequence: CASSLGRGIDGNQPQHF.

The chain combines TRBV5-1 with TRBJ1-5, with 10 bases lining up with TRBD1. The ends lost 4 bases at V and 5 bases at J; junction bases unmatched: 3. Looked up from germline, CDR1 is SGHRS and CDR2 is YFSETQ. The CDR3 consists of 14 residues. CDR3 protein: CASSEGQGDQPQHF. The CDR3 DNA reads TGCGCCAGCAGCGAAGGACAGGGGGATCAGCCCCAGCATTTT.

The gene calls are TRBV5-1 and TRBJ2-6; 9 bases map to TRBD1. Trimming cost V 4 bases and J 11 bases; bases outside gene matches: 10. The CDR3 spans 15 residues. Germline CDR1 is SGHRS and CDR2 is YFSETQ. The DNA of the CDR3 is TGCGCCAGCAGCCCATCCGGGACAGGGATTCACGTCCTGACTTTC. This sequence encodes CASSPSGTGIHVLTF. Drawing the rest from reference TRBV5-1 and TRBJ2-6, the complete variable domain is KAGVTQTPRYLIKTRGQQVTLSCSPISGHRSVSWYQQTPGQGLQFLFEYFSETQRNKGNFPGRFSGRQFSNSRSEMNVSTLELGDSALYLCASSPSGTGIHVLTFGAGSRLTVL.

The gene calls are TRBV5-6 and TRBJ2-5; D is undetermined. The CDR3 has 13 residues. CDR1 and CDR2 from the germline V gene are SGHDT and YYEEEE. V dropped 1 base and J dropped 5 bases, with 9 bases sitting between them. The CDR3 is CASSLRLEETQYF. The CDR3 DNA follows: TGTGCCAGCAGCTTGCGATTAGAGGAGACCCAGTACTTC.

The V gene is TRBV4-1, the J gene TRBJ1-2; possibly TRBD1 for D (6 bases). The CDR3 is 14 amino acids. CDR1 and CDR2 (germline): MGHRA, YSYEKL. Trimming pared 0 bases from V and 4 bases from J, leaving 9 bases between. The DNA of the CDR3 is TGCGCCAGCAGCCAAGATACCAGGGGCTATGGCTACACCTTC. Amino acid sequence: CASSQDTRGYGYTF.

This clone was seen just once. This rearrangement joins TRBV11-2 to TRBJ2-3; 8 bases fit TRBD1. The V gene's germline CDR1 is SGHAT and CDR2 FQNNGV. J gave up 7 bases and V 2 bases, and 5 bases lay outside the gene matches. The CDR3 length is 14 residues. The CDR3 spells CASSLPGQANTQYF. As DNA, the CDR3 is TGTGCCAGCAGCTTACCGGGACAGGCAAATACGCAGTATTTT.

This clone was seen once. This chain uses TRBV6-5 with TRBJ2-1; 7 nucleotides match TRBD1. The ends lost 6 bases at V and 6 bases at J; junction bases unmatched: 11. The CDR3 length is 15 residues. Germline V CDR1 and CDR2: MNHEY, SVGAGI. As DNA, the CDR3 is TGTGCCAGCAGCCTCGACAGGGATCAGGTCAATGAGCAGTTCTTC. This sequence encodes CASSLDRDQVNEQFF.

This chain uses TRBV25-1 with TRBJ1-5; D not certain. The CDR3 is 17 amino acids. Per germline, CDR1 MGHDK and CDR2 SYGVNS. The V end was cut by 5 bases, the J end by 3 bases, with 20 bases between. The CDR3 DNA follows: TGTGCCAGCAGTCCCAGAGGGAACAGCCCGAACAATCAGCCCCAGCATTTT. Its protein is CASSPRGNSPNNQPQHF.

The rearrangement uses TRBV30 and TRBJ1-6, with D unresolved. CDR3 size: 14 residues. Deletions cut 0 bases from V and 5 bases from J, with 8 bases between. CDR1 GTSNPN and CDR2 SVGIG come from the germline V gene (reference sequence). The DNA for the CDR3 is TGTGCCTGGAGTGTAGAGGCAGATAATTCACCCCTCCACTTT. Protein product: CAWSVEADNSPLHF.

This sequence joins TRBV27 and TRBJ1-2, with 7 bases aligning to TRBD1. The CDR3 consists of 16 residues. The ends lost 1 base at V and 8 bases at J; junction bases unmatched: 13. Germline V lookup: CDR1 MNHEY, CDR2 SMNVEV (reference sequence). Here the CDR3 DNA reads TGTGCCAGCAGTTTATTCGGACAGGCCTTAATAGCGGGCTACACCTTC. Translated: CASSLFGQALIAGYTF.

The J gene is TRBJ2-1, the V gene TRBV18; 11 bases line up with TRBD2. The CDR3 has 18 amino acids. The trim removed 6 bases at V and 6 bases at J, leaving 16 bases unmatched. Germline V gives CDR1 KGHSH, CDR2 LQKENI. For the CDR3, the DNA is TGTGCCAGCTCCCTCCTCCCCATAGCGGGAGGGCCCAGCAATGAGCAGTTCTTC. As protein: CASSLLPIAGGPSNEQFF.

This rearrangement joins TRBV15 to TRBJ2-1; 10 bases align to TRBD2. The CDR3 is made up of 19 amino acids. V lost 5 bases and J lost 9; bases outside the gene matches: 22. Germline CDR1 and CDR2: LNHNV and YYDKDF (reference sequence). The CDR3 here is CATSRGLGDSGGSSREQFF. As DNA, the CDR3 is TGTGCCACCAGCCGAGGACTCGGGGATAGCGGGGGGTCTAGCCGTGAGCAGTTCTTC.

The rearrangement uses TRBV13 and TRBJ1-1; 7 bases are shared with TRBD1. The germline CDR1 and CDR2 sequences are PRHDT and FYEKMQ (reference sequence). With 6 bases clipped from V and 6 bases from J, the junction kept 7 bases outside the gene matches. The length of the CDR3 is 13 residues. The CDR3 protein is CASRRNRGAEAFF. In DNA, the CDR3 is TGTGCCAGCAGACGAAACAGGGGCGCTGAAGCTTTCTTT. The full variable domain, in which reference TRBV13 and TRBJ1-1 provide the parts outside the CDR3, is AAGVIQSPRHLIKEKRETATLKCYPIPRHDTVYWYQQGPGQDPQFLISFYEKMQSDKGSIPDRFSAQQFSDYHSELNMSSLELGDSALYFCASRRNRGAEAFFGQGTRLTVV.

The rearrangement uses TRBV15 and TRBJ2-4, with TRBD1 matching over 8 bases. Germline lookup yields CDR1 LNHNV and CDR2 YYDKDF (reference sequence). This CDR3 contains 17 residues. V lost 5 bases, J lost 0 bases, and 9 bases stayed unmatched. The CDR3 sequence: CATSPRATGVAKNIQYF. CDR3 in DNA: TGTGCCACCAGCCCCCGCGCGACAGGGGTAGCCAAAAACATTCAGTACTTC.

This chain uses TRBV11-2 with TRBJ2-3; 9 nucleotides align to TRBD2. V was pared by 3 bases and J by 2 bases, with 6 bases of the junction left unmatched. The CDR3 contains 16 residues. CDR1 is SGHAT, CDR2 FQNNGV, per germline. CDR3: CASSFASGDITDTQYF. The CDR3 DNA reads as TGTGCCAGCAGCTTTGCTAGCGGGGACATCACAGATACGCAGTATTTT.

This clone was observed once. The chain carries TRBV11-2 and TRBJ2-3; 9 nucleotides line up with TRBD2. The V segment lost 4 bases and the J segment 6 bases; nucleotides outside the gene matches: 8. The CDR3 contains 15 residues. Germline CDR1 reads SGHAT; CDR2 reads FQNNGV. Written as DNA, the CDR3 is TGTGCCAGCAGCTCATCCGGACTAGCGTGGGATACGCAGTATTTT. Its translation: CASSSSGLAWDTQYF.

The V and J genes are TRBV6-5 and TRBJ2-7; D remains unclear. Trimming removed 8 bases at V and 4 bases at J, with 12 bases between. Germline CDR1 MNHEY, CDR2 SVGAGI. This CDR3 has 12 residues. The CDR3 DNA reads TGTGCCAGCCGGAGTGCCACGTACGAGCAGTACTTC. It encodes CASRSATYEQYF.

CDR3 in amino acids: CASSRQVNTEAFF. In nucleotides, the CDR3 is TGTGCCAGCAGTAGACAGGTTAACACTGAAGCTTTCTTT. The gene calls are TRBV2 and TRBJ1-1, with a tentative D call TRBD1 (6 bases). Germline CDR1 and CDR2: SNHLY and FYNNEI. The CDR3 consists of 13 residues. V was trimmed by 5 bases and J by 2 bases, leaving 9 bases between them. Drawing the rest from reference TRBV2 and TRBJ1-1, the complete variable domain is EPEVTQTPSHQVTQMGQEVILRCVPISNHLYFYWYRQILGQKVEFLVSFYNNEISEKSEIFDDQFSVERPDGSNFTLKIRSTKLEDSAMYFCASSRQVNTEAFFGQGTRLTVV.

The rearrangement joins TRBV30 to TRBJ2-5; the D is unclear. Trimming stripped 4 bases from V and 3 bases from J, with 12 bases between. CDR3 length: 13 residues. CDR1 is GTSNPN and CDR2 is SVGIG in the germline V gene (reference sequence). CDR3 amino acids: CAWTLGPEETQYF. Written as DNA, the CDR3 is TGTGCCTGGACCCTAGGCCCAGAAGAGACCCAGTACTTC. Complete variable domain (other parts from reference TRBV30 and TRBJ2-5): SQTIHQWPATLVQPVGSPLSLECTVEGTSNPNLYWYRQAAGRGLQLLFYSVGIGQISSEVPQNLSASRPQDRQFILSSKKLLLSDSGFYLCAWTLGPEETQYFGPGTRLLVL.

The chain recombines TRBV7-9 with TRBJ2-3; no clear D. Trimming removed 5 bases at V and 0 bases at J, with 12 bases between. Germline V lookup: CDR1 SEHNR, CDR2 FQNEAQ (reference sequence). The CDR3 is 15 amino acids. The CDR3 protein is CASSPPKSSTDTQYF. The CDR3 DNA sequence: TGTGCCAGCAGCCCACCTAAGTCTAGCACAGATACGCAGTATTTT.

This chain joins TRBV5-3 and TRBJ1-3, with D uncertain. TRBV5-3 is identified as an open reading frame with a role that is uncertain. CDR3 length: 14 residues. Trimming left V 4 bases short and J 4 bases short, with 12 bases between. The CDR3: CARSHIGSGNTIYF. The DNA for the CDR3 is TGTGCCAGAAGCCACATAGGGAGCGGAAACACCATATATTTT.

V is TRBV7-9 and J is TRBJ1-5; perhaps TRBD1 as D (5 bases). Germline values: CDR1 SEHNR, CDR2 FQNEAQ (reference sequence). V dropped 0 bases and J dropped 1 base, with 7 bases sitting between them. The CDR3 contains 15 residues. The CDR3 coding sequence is TGTGCCAGCAGCTTAGCGGGGGGAAGCAATCAGCCCCAGCATTTT. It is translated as CASSLAGGSNQPQHF.

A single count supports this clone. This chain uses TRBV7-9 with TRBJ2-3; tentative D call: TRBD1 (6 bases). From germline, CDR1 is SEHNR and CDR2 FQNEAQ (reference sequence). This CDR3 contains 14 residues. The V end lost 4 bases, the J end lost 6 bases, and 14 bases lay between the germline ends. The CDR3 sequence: CASSSTGHPDTQYF. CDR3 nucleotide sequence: TGTGCCAGCAGCTCTACGGGACATCCTGATACGCAGTATTTT. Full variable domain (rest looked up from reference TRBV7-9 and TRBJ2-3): DTGVSQNPRHKITKRGQNVTFRCDPISEHNRLYWYRQTLGQGPEFLTYFQNEAQLEKSRLLSDRFSAERPKGSFSTLEIQRTEQGDSAMYLCASSSTGHPDTQYFGPGTRLTVL.

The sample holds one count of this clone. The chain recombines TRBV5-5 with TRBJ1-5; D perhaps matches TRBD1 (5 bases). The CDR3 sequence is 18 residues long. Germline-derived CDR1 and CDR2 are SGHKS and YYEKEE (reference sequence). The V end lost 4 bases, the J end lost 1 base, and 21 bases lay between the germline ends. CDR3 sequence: CASSPQNVGPWSNQPQHF. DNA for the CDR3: TGTGCCAGCAGCCCGCAAAACGTGGGGCCCTGGAGCAATCAGCCCCAGCATTTT.

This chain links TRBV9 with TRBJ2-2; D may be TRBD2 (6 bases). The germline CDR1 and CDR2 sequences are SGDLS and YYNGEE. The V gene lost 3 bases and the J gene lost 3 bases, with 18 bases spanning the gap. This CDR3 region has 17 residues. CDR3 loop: CASSGSWRGGDTGELFF. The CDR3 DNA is TGTGCCAGCAGCGGAAGCTGGAGAGGAGGGGACACCGGGGAGCTGTTTTTT. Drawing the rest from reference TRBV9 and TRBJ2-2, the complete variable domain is DSGVTQTPKHLITATGQRVTLRCSPRSGDLSVYWYQQSLDQGLQFLIQYYNGEERAKGNILERFSAQQFPDLHSELNLSSLELGDSALYFCASSGSWRGGDTGELFFGEGSRLTVL.

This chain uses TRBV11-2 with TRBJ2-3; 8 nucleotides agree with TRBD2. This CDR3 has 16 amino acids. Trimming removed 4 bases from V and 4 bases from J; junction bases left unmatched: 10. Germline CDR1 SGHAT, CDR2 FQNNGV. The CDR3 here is CASSSPNGGAPDTQYF. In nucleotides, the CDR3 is TGTGCCAGCAGCTCTCCTAACGGGGGGGCCCCAGATACGCAGTATTTT.

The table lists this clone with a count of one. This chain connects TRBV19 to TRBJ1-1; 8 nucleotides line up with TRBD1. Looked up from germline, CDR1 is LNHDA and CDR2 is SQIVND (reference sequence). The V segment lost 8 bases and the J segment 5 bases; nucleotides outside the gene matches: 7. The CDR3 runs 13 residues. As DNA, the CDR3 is TGTGCCAGTTCTGACAGGGGTTGGACTGAAGCTTTCTTT. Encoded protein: CASSDRGWTEAFF.

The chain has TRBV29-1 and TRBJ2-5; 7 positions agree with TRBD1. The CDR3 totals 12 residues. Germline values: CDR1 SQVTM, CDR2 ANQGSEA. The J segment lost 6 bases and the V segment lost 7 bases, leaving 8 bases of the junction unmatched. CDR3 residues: CSATGAEKTQYF. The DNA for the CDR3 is TGCAGCGCCACAGGGGCCGAGAAGACCCAGTACTTC.

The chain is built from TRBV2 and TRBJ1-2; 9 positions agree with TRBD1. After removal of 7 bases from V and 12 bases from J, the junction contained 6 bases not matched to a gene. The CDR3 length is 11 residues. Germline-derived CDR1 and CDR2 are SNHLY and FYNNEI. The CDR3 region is CASTGQGGDTF. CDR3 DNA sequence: TGTGCCAGCACGGGACAGGGTGGAGACACCTTC.

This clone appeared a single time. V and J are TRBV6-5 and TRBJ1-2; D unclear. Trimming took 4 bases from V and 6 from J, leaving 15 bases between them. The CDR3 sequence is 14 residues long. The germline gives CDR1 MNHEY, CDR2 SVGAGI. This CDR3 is CASSSGPQRDGYTF. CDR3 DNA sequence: TGTGCCAGCAGTTCCGGGCCCCAGAGGGATGGCTACACCTTC.

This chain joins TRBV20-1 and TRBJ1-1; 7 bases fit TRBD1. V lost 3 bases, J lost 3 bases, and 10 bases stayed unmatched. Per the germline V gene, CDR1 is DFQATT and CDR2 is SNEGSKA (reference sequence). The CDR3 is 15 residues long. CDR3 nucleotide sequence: TGCAGTGCTAGTGAGGGGGCTTTTATGTACACTGAAGCTTTCTTT. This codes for CSASEGAFMYTEAFF.

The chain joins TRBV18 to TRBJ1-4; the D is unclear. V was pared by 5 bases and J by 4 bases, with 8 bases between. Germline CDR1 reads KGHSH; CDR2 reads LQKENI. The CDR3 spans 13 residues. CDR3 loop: CASSSGHNEKLFF. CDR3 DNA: TGTGCCAGCTCATCGGGTCATAATGAAAAACTGTTTTTT.